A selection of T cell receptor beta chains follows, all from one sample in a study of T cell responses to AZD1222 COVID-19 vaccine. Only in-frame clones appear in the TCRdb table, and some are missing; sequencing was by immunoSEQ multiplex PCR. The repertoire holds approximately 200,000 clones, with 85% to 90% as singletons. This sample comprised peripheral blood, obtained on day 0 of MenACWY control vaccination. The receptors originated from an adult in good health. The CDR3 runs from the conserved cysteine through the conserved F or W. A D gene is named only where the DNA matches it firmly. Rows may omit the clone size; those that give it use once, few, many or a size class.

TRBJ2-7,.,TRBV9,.,TGTGCCAGCAGCGACGGGATGAGGGGCTACGAGCAGTACTTC,CASSDGMRGYEQYF
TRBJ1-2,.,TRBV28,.,TGTGCCAGCAGTCCCCGGTTCACCTTC,CASSPRFTF
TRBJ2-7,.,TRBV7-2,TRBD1,TGTGCCAGCAGCTTAGCCGGGACAGGGTCCTACGAGCAGTACTTC,CASSLAGTGSYEQYF
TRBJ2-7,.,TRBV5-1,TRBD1,TGCGCCAGCAGCACGATACAGGGGGCCGCCTACGAGCAGTACTTC,CASSTIQGAAYEQYF
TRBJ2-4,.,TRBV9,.,TGTGCCAGCAGCCCCATGGGCAGGAGAACAGCCAAAAACATTCAGTACTTC,CASSPMGRRTAKNIQYF
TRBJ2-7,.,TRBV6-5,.,TGTGCCAGCAGGCTAGGCGAGCAGTACTTC,CASRLGEQYF
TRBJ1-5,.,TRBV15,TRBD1,TGTGCCACCAGAGATCCCGGGACAGGGAGCAATCAGCCCCAGCATTTT,CATRDPGTGSNQPQHF
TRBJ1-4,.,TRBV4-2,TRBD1,TGTGCCAGCAGCCAGGATACAGGGGGGACTAATGAAAAACTGTTTTTT,CASSQDTGGTNEKLFF
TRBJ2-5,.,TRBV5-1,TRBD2,TGCGCCAGCAGCGTTAGCGGGAGAGGGGGAGAGACCCAGTACTTC,CASSVSGRGGETQYF
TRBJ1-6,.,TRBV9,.,TGTGCCAGCAGCGTAGATCCCACGGCACCCCTCCACTTT,CASSVDPTAPLHF
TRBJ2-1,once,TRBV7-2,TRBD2,TGTGCCAGCAGCTTAGATGCTAGCGGGATCAATGAGCAGTTCTTC,CASSLDASGINEQFF
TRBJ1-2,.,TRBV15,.,TGTGCCACCAGCAGAGCTCGGGATGGCTACACCTTC,CATSRARDGYTF
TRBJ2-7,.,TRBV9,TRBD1,TGTGCCAGCAGCGTTGGGACAGGGGGTTCCTACGAGCAGTACTTC,CASSVGTGGSYEQYF
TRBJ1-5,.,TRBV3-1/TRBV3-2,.,TGTGCCAGCAGCCCTGCGGGTCAGCCCCAGCATTTT,CASSPAGQPQHF
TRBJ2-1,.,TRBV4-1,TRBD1,TGCGCCAGCAGCCAAGAATTTTTAACAGGGGGCCTTAGGAATGAGCAGTTCTTC,CASSQEFLTGGLRNEQFF